Below, 13 T cell receptor beta chains from the same sample are listed, as sequenced in a study of shared clonotypes between healthy human individuals. Profiled with immunoSEQ multiplex PCR; TCRdb holds only in-frame clones, not every one. The sample lists approximately 330,000 clones; about 73% were seen once. The source material was memory CD4+ T cells sorted from blood. This sample's subset: CD45RA-negative fraction. The source of these receptors is a man in his thirties or forties in good health.

The rearrangement uses TRBV6-4 and TRBJ2-7, with 7 bases lining up with TRBD1. The CDR3 has 13 amino acids. The V and J ends lost 6 bases and 6 bases, in that order; junction bases with no gene match: 8. Germline V lookup: CDR1 MRHNA, CDR2 SNTAGT. CDR3: CASRLDRACEQYF. CDR3 nucleotide sequence: TGTGCCAGCAGGCTCGACAGGGCGTGCGAGCAGTACTTC.

This clone was observed a handful of times. The J gene is TRBJ2-3, the V gene TRBV18; the match to TRBD2 covers 7 bases. Germline V gives CDR1 KGHSH, CDR2 LQKENI. The CDR3 runs to 15 residues. The junction had 3 bases not matched to a gene; V was cut back by 3 bases and J by 0 bases. CDR3 sequence (DNA): TGTGCCAGCTCACCTCTAGCGGTTAGCACAGATACGCAGTATTTT. Translation: CASSPLAVSTDTQYF.

The gene calls are TRBV30 and TRBJ1-5, with D tentatively TRBD1 (5 bases). The CDR3 is 13 residues long. Germline V gives CDR1 GTSNPN, CDR2 SVGIG (reference sequence). The V end was cut by 5 bases, the J end by 4 bases, with 12 bases between. The CDR3 DNA follows: TGTGCCTGGTCGTTGGGGCGAAATCAGCCCCAGCATTTT. Protein: CAWSLGRNQPQHF. The whole variable domain, filled in from reference TRBV30 and TRBJ1-5, reads SQTIHQWPATLVQPVGSPLSLECTVEGTSNPNLYWYRQAAGRGLQLLFYSVGIGQISSEVPQNLSASRPQDRQFILSSKKLLLSDSGFYLCAWSLGRNQPQHFGDGTRLSIL.

This clone was seen once. Written as DNA, the CDR3 is TGTGCCAGCAGCCCCATCGGAGAGACCCAGTACTTC. Protein sequence: CASSPIGETQYF. The chain recombines TRBV7-9 with TRBJ2-5; no clear D gene. Germline V gives CDR1 SEHNR, CDR2 FQNEAQ (reference sequence). CDR3 size: 12 residues. The V and J ends lost 5 bases and 4 bases respectively, with 8 bases between them.

This clone appeared a few times. V usage is TRBV18 and J usage is TRBJ1-4; D perhaps matches TRBD1 (5 bases). The CDR3 spans 14 residues. Germline CDR1 is KGHSH and CDR2 is LQKENI. Deletions cut 5 bases from V and 6 bases from J, with 13 bases between. The CDR3 bases are TGTGCCAGCTCATCCGTGGACACATATGAAAAACTGTTTTTT. Its protein is CASSSVDTYEKLFF.

This clone was recorded once. The J gene is TRBJ2-3, the V gene TRBV6-1, with 8 bases matching TRBD2. V shed 4 bases and J 4 bases; nucleotides not matched to a gene: 13. The CDR3 is 17 amino acids. Per the germline V gene, CDR1 is MNHNS and CDR2 is SASEGT. CDR3 DNA sequence: TGTGCCAGCAGTGTCGCATCGGGACTAGGCGCGTCAGATACGCAGTATTTT. Amino acid sequence: CASSVASGLGASDTQYF.

The chain combines TRBV9 with TRBJ2-1; TRBD1 matches 9 bases. This CDR3 is 16 amino acids long. Per the germline V gene, CDR1 is SGDLS and CDR2 is YYNGEE. V shed 4 bases, J shed 6 bases, and the junction held 11 bases outside the gene matches. CDR3 in DNA: TGTGCCAGCAGCCAGACAGGGGGTCGACTAGCCAATGAGCAGTTCTTC. It encodes CASSQTGGRLANEQFF.

This chain links TRBV9 with TRBJ2-1; 10 bases are shared with TRBD2. CDR1 and CDR2 (germline): SGDLS, YYNGEE. Losses at the gene ends were 2 bases for V and 6 bases for J; bases not matched to a gene: 5. The CDR3 has 15 residues. CDR3 DNA: TGTGCCAGCAGCGTTTTGAGCGGGAGGGGCAATGAGCAGTTCTTC. The encoded protein is CASSVLSGRGNEQFF.

The chain is built from TRBV2 and TRBJ2-1; D not certain. Germline lookup yields CDR1 SNHLY and CDR2 FYNNEI. This CDR3 is built from 12 residues. With 5 bases removed from V and 6 bases from J, the gap between germline ends came to 8 bases. The CDR3 sequence: CASSQSGNEQFF. The CDR3 bases are TGTGCCAGCAGTCAATCAGGCAATGAGCAGTTCTTC.

Concerning this clone: This specimen includes other DNA sequences encoding the same CDR3. The chain has TRBV5-1 and TRBJ2-1, with 8 positions matching TRBD1. Germline CDR1 reads SGHRS; CDR2 reads YFSETQ. V lost 1 base and J lost 6; bases outside the gene matches: 6. The length of the CDR3 is 15 residues. This CDR3 is CASSLRQGPSNEQFF. The CDR3 DNA follows: TGCGCCAGCAGCTTGAGACAGGGGCCATCCAATGAGCAGTTCTTC.

CDR3 nucleotide sequence: TGTGCCAGCAGTACGACAGGGGTATATACTGAAGCTTTCTTT. Translated: CASSTTGVYTEAFF. V and J are TRBV6-1 and TRBJ1-1, with 8 bases matching TRBD1. Germline CDR1 MNHNS, CDR2 SASEGT. The CDR3 is 14 amino acids. V lost 5 bases to trimming and J lost 5 bases; unmatched junction nucleotides: 7.

The V and J genes are TRBV10-1 and TRBJ1-1; D is unresolved. Trimming took 0 bases from V and 4 from J, leaving 9 bases between them. Germline V gives CDR1 WNHNN, CDR2 SYGVQD (reference sequence). The CDR3 is 14 residues long. CDR3 DNA: TGCGCCAGCAGTGAGTCGACCGTTGGCACTGAAGCTTTCTTT. This gives the protein CASSESTVGTEAFF.

J is TRBJ1-2 and V is TRBV4-3; TRBD1 might be the D (5 bases). There are 14 residues in the CDR3. Between the trimmed V and J ends, which lost 6 bases and 4 bases, there was a span of 15 bases. Germline-derived CDR1 and CDR2 are LGHNA and YSLEER. CDR3 sequence reads: CASSPKRGTYGYTF. The CDR3 DNA reads TGCGCCAGCAGTCCTAAGAGAGGGACCTATGGCTACACCTTC.